This T cell receptor (beta chain) appears in the sequencing data of a study of blood T cell repertoires in COVID-19. About the research overall: Samples of COVID-19 (acute and convalescent) were obtained from the United States, Italy and Spain. From T cells, B-cell-depleted T cells, or PBMCs came the material, which was cDNA or gDNA.

In this sample, this clone turned up a few times. Methods used by the authors: Reference gene primers were amplified, and this amplification served to estimate nucleated cell counts. Profiling relied on immunoSEQ multiplex PCR, and the TCRdb table lists in-frame clones only, not all of them. V and J calls and clone size are as listed in that table; D and trimming were resolved from the DNA. The data show about 170,000 clones, 88% seen once. The CDR3 sequence is 16 residues long. Germline trimming cut 6 bases from V and 2 bases from J; bases unmatched to any gene: 7. Germline lookup yields CDR1 MNHNY and CDR2 SVGAGI (reference sequence).

What was sequenced was peripheral blood. The receptor was isolated from a man aged 50 to 59 who had recovered from COVID-19. The chain joins TRBV6-6 to TRBJ2-3, with TRBD2 matching 11 bases. CDR3 DNA sequence: TGTGCCAGCAGGGATAGCGGGAGGGGCGCCACAGATACGCAGTATTTT. This codes for CASRDSGRGATDTQYF.